This T cell receptor beta chain was sequenced in a study of T cell responses to AZD1222 COVID-19 vaccine. Generated by immunoSEQ multiplex PCR, the TCRdb table keeps only in-frame clones and is missing some. The sample has roughly 110,000 clones, approximately 88% seen once. Notes on the study in general: After two AZD1222 doses, spike-specific TCR breadth and depth rose versus day 0. Baseline seropositivity characterized only a handful of AZD1222 recipients. White British people made up most donors, females outnumbered males, and clonal diversity was possibly underestimated.

A note on this clone: Its antigen is not known.

Samples with a second dose at about 4 or about 12 weeks were pooled together. The CDR3 runs 13 residues. Germline CDR1 is SGDLS and CDR2 is YYNGEE. Trimming pared 4 bases from V and 0 bases from J, leaving 7 bases between. The chain is built from TRBV9 and TRBJ1-1, with D hard to call. The receptor was derived from an adult who received the AZD1222 COVID-19 vaccine. The starting material was peripheral blood, obtained 28 days after the second AZD1222 dose. This chain's CDR3 is CASSRTMNTEAFF. Here the CDR3 DNA reads TGTGCCAGCAGCAGAACGATGAACACTGAAGCTTTCTTT.